These 13 T cell receptor beta chains share one sample of origin, sequenced in a study of T cell repertoires in cytomegalovirus infection. TCRdb reanalysed the reads using MiXCR and keeps one entry per CDR3 protein. The table lists approximately 910,000 distinct CDR3 sequences, more than 25% of them singletons. No antigen has been identified for these receptors. The sequenced sample was cultured CD8+ T cells from PBMCs, obtained from culture after CMV antigen stimulation. These receptors all stem from a human donor in good health (CMV status not recorded). Some clones in this sample may be carry-over from other donors' samples.

Remarks on this clonotype: A much larger clone differs by one base, so this may be a read error. The chain links TRBV7-2 to TRBJ1-1, with D unclear. The CDR3 has 13 amino acids. The V gene's germline CDR1 is SGHTA and CDR2 FQGNSA. Here the CDR3 reads CVSSPPANTEAFF. Here the CDR3 DNA reads TGTGTCAGCAGCCCCCCCGCGAACACTGAAGCTTTCTTT.

As regards this clonotype: The junction departs from germline at one end; a sequencing error may be responsible. The CDR3 loop is CASGLGQPYF. CDR3 in DNA: TGTGCTAGTGGTTTGGGACAGCCCTACTTC. V and J are TRBV12-5 and TRBJ2-1; TRBD1 might be the D (5 bases). The CDR3 has 10 residues. Germline assignment: CDR1 LGHNT and CDR2 FRNRAP.

The chain couples TRBV20-1 to TRBJ2-5; a possible D gene is TRBD1 (5 bases). The CDR3 has 12 residues. Germline CDR1 reads DFQATT; CDR2 reads SNEGSKA (reference sequence). V was trimmed by 0 bases and J by 5 bases, leaving 7 bases between them. CDR3 sequence: CSARDAGETQYF. CDR3 DNA: TGCAGTGCTAGAGATGCAGGGGAGACCCAGTACTTC.

This rearrangement joins TRBV5-4 to TRBJ2-7; 7 positions match TRBD1. V trimming: 5 bases; J trimming: 3 bases; junction bases outside the gene matches: 5. CDR1 and CDR2 from the germline V gene are SGHNT and YYREEE (reference sequence). This CDR3 is built from 13 residues. The chain's CDR3 is CASSSNRGYEQYV. CDR3 coding DNA: TGTGCCAGCAGTTCTAACAGGGGCTACGAGCAGTACGTC.

In its sample, this clonotype was seen a few times. The chain couples TRBV6-2 or TRBV6-3 to TRBJ1-2; D is possibly TRBD1 (5 bases). CDR1 is MNHEY and CDR2 is SVGEGT in the germline V gene. The V end was cut by 6 bases, the J end by 3 bases, with 20 bases between. The CDR3 runs to 16 residues. Here the CDR3 DNA reads TGTGCCAGCAGAAGCGTAAACAGGATATCGGACTATGGCTACACCTTC. Amino acids: CASRSVNRISDYGYTF.

This clonotype has a count of ten or more. The chain recombines TRBV6-1 with TRBJ2-7, with 7 positions matching TRBD1. The germline CDR1 and CDR2 sequences are MNHNS and SASEGT. J gave up 5 bases and V 4 bases, and 11 bases lay outside the gene matches. This CDR3 comprises 15 residues. The CDR3 DNA sequence: TGTGCCAGCAGTGTGAGGACAGGTACAGGGAACGAGCAGTACTTC. Translated: CASSVRTGTGNEQYF.

The chain has TRBV5-4 and TRBJ2-4; D might be TRBD1 or TRBD2, each matching 5 bases. This CDR3 has 15 residues. Per the germline V gene, CDR1 is SGHNT and CDR2 is YYREEE (reference sequence). Trimming removed 3 bases from V and 7 bases from J, with 17 bases in between. The chain's CDR3 is CASSWDPFTENIQYF. CDR3 coding DNA: TGTGCCAGCAGCTGGGACCCGTTTACGGAGAACATTCAGTACTTC.

This clonotype was seen a single time. CDR3: CASSQDPGRRGALETQYF. The CDR3 DNA reads TGTGCCAGCAGCCAAGATCCGGGGAGGCGGGGGGCTCTAGAGACCCAGTACTTC. The chain uses TRBV3-1 and TRBJ2-5; 8 nucleotides align to TRBD2. CDR1 is LGHDT, CDR2 YNNKEL, per germline (reference sequence). The CDR3 spans 18 residues. The junction had 13 bases not matched to a gene; V was cut back by 0 bases and J by 4 bases.

In its sample, this clonotype was seen many times. V gene TRBV11-3 combines with J gene TRBJ2-1; 7 bases agree with TRBD2. The CDR3 runs to 16 residues. The V gene end was trimmed by 3 bases and the J gene end by 0 bases; junction bases not matched to a gene: 5. Germline V gene data show CDR1 as SGHNT and CDR2 as YENEEA. The CDR3: CASSFRGDSSYNEQFF. The CDR3 nucleotides read TGTGCCAGCAGCTTTCGGGGGGATAGCTCCTACAATGAGCAGTTCTTC.

This clonotype has just a few counts. V is TRBV4-3 and J is TRBJ1-6; 10 bases fit TRBD1. Germline V lookup: CDR1 LGHNA, CDR2 YSLEER. Trimming at V came to 3 bases and at J to 8 bases, leaving 4 bases not matched to a gene. The CDR3 runs 15 residues. The DNA of the CDR3 is TGCGCCAGCAGCCAGGGGACAGGGGCTGATTCACCCCTCCACTTT. Its translation: CASSQGTGADSPLHF.

This clonotype was detected a few times. The chain combines TRBV4-1 with TRBJ2-3; no definite D call. In germline, CDR1 is MGHRA, CDR2 YSYEKL. The CDR3 covers 14 residues. V gave up 1 base and J gave up 0 bases, with 5 bases separating them. The CDR3 DNA reads as TGCGCCAGCAGCCAAGTGAGCAGCACAGATACGCAGTATTTT. Encoded protein: CASSQVSSTDTQYF.

The chain carries TRBV7-9 and TRBJ2-5; TRBD1 matches 8 bases. Trimming at V came to 10 bases and at J to 2 bases, leaving 12 bases not matched to a gene. This CDR3 has 15 residues. Per germline, CDR1 SEHNR and CDR2 FQNEAQ (reference sequence). CDR3 nucleotide sequence: TGTGCCACCCCCTCGACAGGGGAGTTTCAAGAGACCCAGTACTTC. Protein sequence: CATPSTGEFQETQYF.

This clonotype was counted only a few times. V gene TRBV7-9 combines with J gene TRBJ1-1; tentative D call: TRBD1 (5 bases). Germline V lookup: CDR1 SEHNR, CDR2 FQNEAQ (reference sequence). V gave up 3 bases and J gave up 0 bases, with 14 bases separating them. CDR3 size: 16 residues. The CDR3 protein is CASSLGQAGVNTEAFF. CDR3 sequence (DNA): TGTGCCAGCAGCTTGGGGCAGGCCGGAGTGAACACTGAAGCTTTCTTT. The full variable domain, with the rest looked up from reference TRBV7-9 and TRBJ1-1, is DTGVSQNPRHKITKRGQNVTFRCDPISEHNRLYWYRQTLGQGPEFLTYFQNEAQLEKSRLLSDRFSAERPKGSFSTLEIQRTEQGDSAMYLCASSLGQAGVNTEAFFGQGTRLTVV.